This is a list of T cell receptor beta chains from one sample in a study of cytomegalovirus exposure and HLA in healthy donors. Sequencing was performed with immunoSEQ multiplex PCR; in TCRdb, only in-frame clones are kept and a portion is missing. The sample lists 170,000 or so clones; roughly three quarters were seen once. What was sequenced was PBMCs. The receptors come from a woman aged 50 to 60 in good health and CMV-seropositive. The CDR3 runs from the conserved cysteine through the conserved F or W. Each record gives: CDR3 length, clone size, J gene, V gene, D gene, CDR3 DNA, CDR3 protein. The D gene is left open where the match is weak. The size entry is marked missing in some rows and otherwise reads once, few, many or a size class.

cdr3_length: 12
clone_size: NA
j_call: TRBJ2-2
v_call: TRBV11-3
d_call: NA
cdr3_nt: TGTGCCAGCAGTAACTACAGGGGGGGGCTGTTTTTT
cdr3_aa: CASSNYRGGLFF

cdr3_length: 13
clone_size: NA
j_call: TRBJ1-3
v_call: TRBV30
d_call: NA
cdr3_nt: TGTGCCTGGGACAGCCCGACTGGAAACACCATATATTTT
cdr3_aa: CAWDSPTGNTIYF

cdr3_length: 12
clone_size: NA
j_call: TRBJ2-7
v_call: TRBV4-3
d_call: NA
cdr3_nt: TGCGCCAGCAGCCAAGATCGACGGGTACAGTACTTC
cdr3_aa: CASSQDRRVQYF

cdr3_length: 13
clone_size: NA
j_call: TRBJ1-2
v_call: TRBV25-1
d_call: NA
cdr3_nt: TGTGCCAGCAGTGAAGGGGGCAGAACGGGGCCTTCCTTC
cdr3_aa: CASSEGGRTGPSF

cdr3_length: 15
clone_size: NA
j_call: TRBJ1-3
v_call: TRBV19
d_call: TRBD1
cdr3_nt: TGTGCCAGTAGTAGCACAGGGGACTCTGGAAACACCATATATTTT
cdr3_aa: CASSSTGDSGNTIYF

cdr3_length: 14
clone_size: NA
j_call: TRBJ2-2
v_call: TRBV7-2
d_call: NA
cdr3_nt: TGTGCCAGCAGCAAACAGTCGGGGACCGGGGAGCTGTTTTTT
cdr3_aa: CASSKQSGTGELFF

cdr3_length: 16
clone_size: NA
j_call: TRBJ2-1
v_call: TRBV5-4
d_call: TRBD1
cdr3_nt: TGTGCCAGCAGCTCACCCAGGGGGTCTTCCTACAATGAGCAGTTCTTC
cdr3_aa: CASSSPRGSSYNEQFF

cdr3_length: 12
clone_size: NA
j_call: TRBJ1-1
v_call: TRBV29-1
d_call: TRBD1
cdr3_nt: TGCAGCGCTGGACAGGGGAAAACTGAAGCTTTCTTT
cdr3_aa: CSAGQGKTEAFF

cdr3_length: 13
clone_size: few
j_call: TRBJ1-1
v_call: TRBV14
d_call: NA
cdr3_nt: TGTGCCAGCAGCCAAGATTCGAGCACTGAAGCTTTCTTT
cdr3_aa: CASSQDSSTEAFF

cdr3_length: 13
clone_size: NA
j_call: TRBJ2-7
v_call: TRBV14
d_call: TRBD1
cdr3_nt: TGTGCCAGCAGCCCCCTCAGGGGGAACGAGCAGTACTTC
cdr3_aa: CASSPLRGNEQYF

cdr3_length: 13
clone_size: NA
j_call: TRBJ1-1
v_call: TRBV6-6
d_call: NA
cdr3_nt: TGTGCCAGCAGTTACTCCGAGGGGGCTGAAGCTTTCTTT
cdr3_aa: CASSYSEGAEAFF

cdr3_length: 17
clone_size: NA
j_call: TRBJ1-2
v_call: TRBV6-1
d_call: NA
cdr3_nt: TGTGCCAGCAGTGATATGACAGGAACCATTCTTTACTATGGCTACACCTTC
cdr3_aa: CASSDMTGTILYYGYTF

cdr3_length: 20
clone_size: NA
j_call: TRBJ2-2
v_call: TRBV19
d_call: TRBD2
cdr3_nt: TGTGCCAGTAGATCCCCTAAGGGGAAGCGGGGGTCCGCGAACACCGGGGAGCTGTTTTTT
cdr3_aa: CASRSPKGKRGSANTGELFF

cdr3_length: 15
clone_size: NA
j_call: TRBJ2-7
v_call: TRBV7-2
d_call: NA
cdr3_nt: TGTGCCAGCAGCTTAGGCGCCTCCGACTTCTACGAGCAGTACTTC
cdr3_aa: CASSLGASDFYEQYF

cdr3_length: 14
clone_size: NA
j_call: TRBJ1-4
v_call: TRBV18
d_call: NA
cdr3_nt: TGTGCCAGCCGTAACCCGGCCGGGTCGGAAAAACTGTTTTTT
cdr3_aa: CASRNPAGSEKLFF

cdr3_length: 11
clone_size: NA
j_call: TRBJ1-2
v_call: TRBV7-2
d_call: NA
cdr3_nt: TGTGCCAGCAGCAGAGCGGAATGCTACACCTTC
cdr3_aa: CASSRAECYTF

cdr3_length: 14
clone_size: NA
j_call: TRBJ1-2
v_call: TRBV27
d_call: NA
cdr3_nt: TGTGCCAGCAGTCCCTCTTTAGACTATGGTGGCTACACCTTC
cdr3_aa: CASSPSLDYGGYTF

cdr3_length: 14
clone_size: NA
j_call: TRBJ2-1
v_call: TRBV5-1
d_call: TRBD2
cdr3_nt: TGCGCCAGCTTTGATAGCGGGAGGGCCGATGAGCAGTTCTTC
cdr3_aa: CASFDSGRADEQFF

cdr3_length: 16
clone_size: NA
j_call: TRBJ2-3
v_call: TRBV11-1
d_call: NA
cdr3_nt: TGTGCCAGCTTTACCCGGGGGAATGCCCGCACAGATACGCAGTATTTT
cdr3_aa: CASFTRGNARTDTQYF

cdr3_length: 14
clone_size: NA
j_call: TRBJ1-5
v_call: TRBV7-2
d_call: TRBD1
cdr3_nt: TGTGCCAGCAGCTTTGGGACAGGGGGCCAGCCCCAGCATTTT
cdr3_aa: CASSFGTGGQPQHF

cdr3_length: 18
clone_size: NA
j_call: TRBJ2-4
v_call: TRBV5-6
d_call: TRBD1
cdr3_nt: TGTGCCAGCAGCTTTTTGTTAAGAACCGGGACAGACAAAAACAGTCAGTACTTC
cdr3_aa: CASSFLLRTGTDKNSQYF

cdr3_length: 15
clone_size: once
j_call: TRBJ1-4
v_call: TRBV11-2
d_call: NA
cdr3_nt: TGTGCCAGCAGCCGAGGGAGGAGGGTCGGGGAAAAACTGTTTTTT
cdr3_aa: CASSRGRRVGEKLFF

cdr3_length: 14
clone_size: NA
j_call: TRBJ1-2
v_call: TRBV9
d_call: NA
cdr3_nt: TGTGCCAGCAGCGTAGAGGAGCGGGACTATGGCTACACCTTC
cdr3_aa: CASSVEERDYGYTF

cdr3_length: 11
clone_size: NA
j_call: TRBJ2-5
v_call: TRBV30
d_call: TRBD1
cdr3_nt: TGTGCCTGGAGACAGGGGGAGACCCAGTACTTC
cdr3_aa: CAWRQGETQYF

cdr3_length: 14
clone_size: few
j_call: TRBJ2-1
v_call: TRBV6-5
d_call: NA
cdr3_nt: TGTGCCAGCAGAAACCCATCGGGAGACAATGAGCAGTTCTTC
cdr3_aa: CASRNPSGDNEQFF

cdr3_length: 15
clone_size: NA
j_call: TRBJ1-1
v_call: TRBV4-2
d_call: NA
cdr3_nt: TGTGCCAGCAGCCAGGGGGGAGGGGGGCACACTGAAGCTTTCTTT
cdr3_aa: CASSQGGGGHTEAFF

cdr3_length: 15
clone_size: NA
j_call: TRBJ2-2
v_call: TRBV27
d_call: NA
cdr3_nt: TGTGCCAGCAGTTTGTCGGGTACGAAGACCGGGGAGCTGTTTTTT
cdr3_aa: CASSLSGTKTGELFF